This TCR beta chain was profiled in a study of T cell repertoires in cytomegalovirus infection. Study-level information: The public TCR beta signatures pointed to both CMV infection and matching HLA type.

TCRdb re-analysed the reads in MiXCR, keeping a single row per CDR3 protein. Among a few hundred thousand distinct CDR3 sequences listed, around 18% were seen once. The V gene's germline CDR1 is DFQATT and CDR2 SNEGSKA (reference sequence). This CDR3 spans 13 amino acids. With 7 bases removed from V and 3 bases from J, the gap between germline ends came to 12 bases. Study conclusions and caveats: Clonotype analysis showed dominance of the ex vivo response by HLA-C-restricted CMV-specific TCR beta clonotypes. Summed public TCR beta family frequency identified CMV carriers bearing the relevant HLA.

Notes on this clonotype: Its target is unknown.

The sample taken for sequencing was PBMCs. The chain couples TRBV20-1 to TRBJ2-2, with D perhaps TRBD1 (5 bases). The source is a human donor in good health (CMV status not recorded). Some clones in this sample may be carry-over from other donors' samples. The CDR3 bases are TGCAGTGTTTGGGGCCGGTACACCGGGGAGCTGTTTTTT. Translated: CSVWGRYTGELFF.